This is a list of T cell receptor beta chains from one sample in a study of blood T cell repertoires in COVID-19. Using immunoSEQ multiplex PCR, the repertoire was profiled, and TCRdb retains in-frame clones only, with some absent. The table shows a few hundred thousand clones, with about 90% occurring only once. Material for sequencing was peripheral blood. Receptors were obtained from a woman aged 45-60 years with acute or convalescent COVID-19. Both conserved end residues are part of each CDR3. The D gene is left open where the match is weak. Clone size, where shown, is once, few, many, or a class for clones that have expanded.

TRBJ1-4	.	TRBV25-1	once	TGTGCCAGCAGTGGGGCAGGGGTTACTAATGAAAAACTGTTTTTT	CASSGAGVTNEKLFF
TRBJ2-7	.	TRBV28	.	TGTGCCAGCAGTTTAGCTGCTGCGGAGCAGTACTTC	CASSLAAAEQYF
TRBJ1-2	.	TRBV24-1	.	TGTGCCCCCGAAGGGGAACAGAGCTATGGCTACACCTTC	CAPEGEQSYGYTF
TRBJ1-3	TRBD1	TRBV15	.	TGTGCCACCAGCAGAAACAGGGGTGGTATGGTATCTGGAAACACCATATATTTT	CATSRNRGGMVSGNTIYF
TRBJ1-4	.	TRBV15	.	TGTGCCACCAGCAGACAATCGGGGAGGCCTACTAATGAAAAACTGTTTTTT	CATSRQSGRPTNEKLFF
TRBJ1-1	.	TRBV2	.	TGTGCCAGCAGTGAAGTGGCCGGGTTGACTGAAGCTTTCTTT	CASSEVAGLTEAFF
TRBJ1-2	.	TRBV9	.	TGTGCCAGCAGCGTAAGCAGGGGAAGCTATGGCTACACCTTC	CASSVSRGSYGYTF
TRBJ2-2	TRBD2	TRBV29-1	.	TGCAGCGTTGCGGGACTACTGAACACCGGGGAGCTGTTTTTT	CSVAGLLNTGELFF
TRBJ1-4	.	TRBV27	many	TGTGCCAGCAGTCCCCCCGGAGATGAAAAACTGTTTTTT	CASSPPGDEKLFF
TRBJ2-7	.	TRBV29-1	.	TGCAGCGTTCTATCGGACGGGAACGAGCAGTACTTC	CSVLSDGNEQYF
TRBJ2-3	.	TRBV7-6	.	TGTGCCAGCAGTCCTCTTGCGGAGCCTAGCACAGATACGCAGTATTTT	CASSPLAEPSTDTQYF
TRBJ1-2	.	TRBV5-1	once	TGCGCCAGCAGCTTGCATATGTGGGCAGGGGTCTATGGCTACACCTTC	CASSLHMWAGVYGYTF
TRBJ1-4	.	TRBV30	.	TGTGCCTGGAGTGTAGGCCCGGGGGAAAAACTGTTTTTT	CAWSVGPGEKLFF
TRBJ1-2	.	TRBV5-4	.	TGTGCCAGCAGCTTGCCCAGCGAGGGTCATGGCTACACCTTC	CASSLPSEGHGYTF
TRBJ1-6	.	TRBV28	.	TGTGCCAGCAGTTTAGACGGGTTCGGTTCACCCCTCCACTTT	CASSLDGFGSPLHF
TRBJ2-7	TRBD2	TRBV11-2	.	TGTGCCAGCAGCTCCACGACTAGCAGAAACACCTACGAGCAGTACTTC	CASSSTTSRNTYEQYF
TRBJ1-4	.	TRBV12-3/TRBV12-4	.	TGTGCCAGCGGTCGGGGGGTGAATGAAAAACTGTTTTTT	CASGRGVNEKLFF
TRBJ1-1	.	TRBV30	.	TGTGCCTGGAGTGTCAAGTACTACACTGAAGCTTTCTTT	CAWSVKYYTEAFF
TRBJ2-7	.	TRBV19	.	TGTGCCAGTAGCCCCAAAGTCCCAGCGGGTGCTTACGAGCAGTACTTC	CASSPKVPAGAYEQYF
TRBJ2-2	.	TRBV29-1	.	TGCAGCGCTGGGGGCGGGGACTACCTGAACACCGGGGAGCTGTTTTTT	CSAGGGDYLNTGELFF
TRBJ2-2	TRBD2	TRBV4-1	.	TGCGCCAGCAGCCGGGAGGGGTGGGGGACCGGGGAGCTGTTTTTT	CASSREGWGTGELFF
TRBJ2-1	TRBD2	TRBV10-3	.	TGTGCCATCAGTGGCGGGGGCTCCTACAATGAGCAGTTCTTC	CAISGGGSYNEQFF
TRBJ2-1	.	TRBV6-6	few	TGTGCCAGCAGTTACGCACAGTTTAATGAGCAGTTCTTC	CASSYAQFNEQFF
TRBJ1-5	.	TRBV10-1	.	TGCGCCAGCAGTGAGTCGGGGGGGTATCAGCCCCAGCATTTT	CASSESGGYQPQHF
TRBJ2-1	TRBD1	TRBV10-3	.	TGTGCCATCATGGCCGGGACAGGATACAATGAGCAGTTCTTC	CAIMAGTGYNEQFF
TRBJ2-2	.	TRBV5-6	.	TGTGCCAGCAGCTTGGGACTCTCTTTGGGTTCCGGGGAGCTGTTTTTT	CASSLGLSLGSGELFF
TRBJ1-2	.	TRBV28	few	TGTGCCAGCAGTCAACCGGGAGCAAACTATGGCTACACCTTC	CASSQPGANYGYTF
TRBJ2-7	TRBD2	TRBV9	.	TGTGCCAGCAGCGTAGGGACTAGCCACGAGCAGTACTTC	CASSVGTSHEQYF
TRBJ2-7	TRBD2	TRBV6-1	.	TGTGCCAGCAGTGAAGGACCTAGCGGCTCCTACGAGCAGTACTTC	CASSEGPSGSYEQYF
TRBJ1-1	.	TRBV29-1	few	TGCAGCGTTGGGACAGTGGAAGCTTTCTTT	CSVGTVEAFF
TRBJ2-1	.	TRBV12-5	.	TGTGCTAGTGGTTTGGTAACAGGTTTCCCCACCTACAATGAGCAGTTCTTC	CASGLVTGFPTYNEQFF
TRBJ1-1	TRBD1	TRBV18	.	TGTGCCAGCTCACAGCGGACAGGTGCATACGCGACTGAAGCTTTCTTT	CASSQRTGAYATEAFF
TRBJ2-1	TRBD2	TRBV9	.	TGTGCCAGCAGCGTAGAGACTAGCGGGAGGCCTTCCTACAATGAGCAGTTCTTC	CASSVETSGRPSYNEQFF
TRBJ1-2	.	TRBV28	.	TGTGCCAGCAGTCCCATGGACAGCGAGAACTATGGCTACACCTTC	CASSPMDSENYGYTF
TRBJ2-5	.	TRBV7-3	.	TGTGCCAGCAGCCCATCGGGGGAGACCCAGTACTTC	CASSPSGETQYF
TRBJ1-1	.	TRBV30	.	TGTGCCTGGAGTGGCAGGAGGGACACTGAAGCTTTCTTT	CAWSGRRDTEAFF
TRBJ2-7	.	TRBV1	.	TGCACCAGCAGCCTTCTAGCGGGAGACGCCTACGAGCAGTACTTC	CTSSLLAGDAYEQYF
TRBJ2-1	TRBD2	TRBV28	.	TGTGCCAGCGGAGCGGGGTCGAATGAGCAGTTCTTC	CASGAGSNEQFF
TRBJ1-5	.	TRBV18	.	TGTGCCAGCTCGCTTCCGGGATCCACATCTGGCCAGCCCCAGCATTTT	CASSLPGSTSGQPQHF
TRBJ2-7	.	TRBV3-1/TRBV3-2	.	TGTGCCAGCAGCCAGAGATTCGGACAGCTCGCACGCGAGCAGTACTTC	CASSQRFGQLAREQYF
TRBJ2-5	TRBD2	TRBV6-5	.	TGTGCCAGCATCCTAGCGGGAGGCGAAGAGACCCAGTACTTC	CASILAGGEETQYF
TRBJ2-3	.	TRBV6-4	.	TGTGCCAGCAGGGACGGGCCGAGCACAGATACGCAGTATTTT	CASRDGPSTDTQYF
TRBJ2-1	.	TRBV11-3	once	TGTGCCAGCAGCGCCTATGGGGGGAATGAGCAGTTCTTC	CASSAYGGNEQFF
TRBJ2-7	TRBD1	TRBV29-1	.	TGCAGCGTTGAAGATACAGGGGGCTACGAGCAGTACTTC	CSVEDTGGYEQYF
TRBJ1-1	.	TRBV14	few	TGTGCCAGCAGCCCACAACGATACACTGAAGCTTTCTTT	CASSPQRYTEAFF
TRBJ1-2	.	TRBV30	.	TGTGCCTGGATTTCGGGGGGCTGGTCTAACTATGGCTACACCTTC	CAWISGGWSNYGYTF